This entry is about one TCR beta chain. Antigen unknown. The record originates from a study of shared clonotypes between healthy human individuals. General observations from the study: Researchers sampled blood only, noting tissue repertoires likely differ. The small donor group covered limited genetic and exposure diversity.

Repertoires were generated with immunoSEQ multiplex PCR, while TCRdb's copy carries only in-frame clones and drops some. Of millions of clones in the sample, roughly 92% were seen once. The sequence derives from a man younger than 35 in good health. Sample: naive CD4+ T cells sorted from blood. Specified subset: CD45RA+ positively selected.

The CDR3 loop is CASSLYSGSSYNEQFF. Here the CDR3 DNA reads TGTGCCAGCAGTTTATACTCAGGGAGCTCCTACAATGAGCAGTTCTTC. This chain connects TRBV28 to TRBJ2-1; D assignment may be TRBD1 or TRBD2 (5 bases each). The CDR3 extends over 16 amino acids. Germline V gives CDR1 MDHEN, CDR2 SYDVKM. V was cut by 1 base and J by 0 bases, with 10 bases left in between.